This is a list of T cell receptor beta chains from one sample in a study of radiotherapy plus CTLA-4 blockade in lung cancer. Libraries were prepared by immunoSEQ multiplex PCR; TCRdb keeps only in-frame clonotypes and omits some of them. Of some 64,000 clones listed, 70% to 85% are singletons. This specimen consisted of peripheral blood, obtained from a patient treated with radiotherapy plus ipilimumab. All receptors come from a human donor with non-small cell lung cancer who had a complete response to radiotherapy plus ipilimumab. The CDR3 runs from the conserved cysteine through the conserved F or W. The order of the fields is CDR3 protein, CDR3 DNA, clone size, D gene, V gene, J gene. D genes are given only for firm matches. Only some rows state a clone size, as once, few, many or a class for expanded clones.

CDR3: CASSSSPGTGGSDTQYF
DNA: TGTGCCAGCAGCTCAAGCCCCGGGACAGGGGGTTCAGATACGCAGTATTTT
size: -
D: TRBD1
V: TRBV7-9
J: TRBJ2-3

CDR3: CASSEGTGGAKNTEAFF
DNA: TGCGCCAGCAGCGAAGGGACAGGGGGCGCGAAGAACACTGAAGCTTTCTTT
size: -
D: TRBD1
V: TRBV5-1
J: TRBJ1-1

CDR3: CASSLAGTGELFF
DNA: TGTGCCAGCAGCTTAGCGGGCACCGGGGAGCTGTTTTTT
size: -
D: -
V: TRBV7-2
J: TRBJ2-2

CDR3: CASRTTGSDQPQHF
DNA: TGTGCCAGTAGAACGACAGGGTCCGATCAGCCCCAGCATTTT
size: -
D: TRBD1
V: TRBV19
J: TRBJ1-5

CDR3: CASSATTGGFGNQPQHF
DNA: TGTGCCAGCAGTGCCACGACAGGGGGCTTTGGCAATCAGCCCCAGCATTTT
size: -
D: TRBD1
V: TRBV27
J: TRBJ1-5

CDR3: CASSSYGGVTTEAFF
DNA: TGTGCCAGCAGTTCGTACGGGGGGGTTACCACTGAAGCTTTCTTT
size: -
D: -
V: TRBV27
J: TRBJ1-1

CDR3: CASSWEREGSPLHF
DNA: TGTGCCAGCAGCTGGGAGAGGGAAGGATCACCCCTCCACTTT
size: -
D: -
V: TRBV5-6
J: TRBJ1-6

CDR3: CASSFTGTSNEQFF
DNA: TGCGCCAGCAGCTTCACTGGGACTAGCAATGAGCAGTTCTTC
size: -
D: TRBD2
V: TRBV5-1
J: TRBJ2-1

CDR3: CAWDGQGLSYEQYF
DNA: TGTGCCTGGGATGGACAGGGGCTATCCTACGAGCAGTACTTC
size: -
D: TRBD1
V: TRBV30
J: TRBJ2-7

CDR3: CASSRRGAWEETQYF
DNA: TGCGCCAGCAGCCGGCGGGGGGCATGGGAAGAGACCCAGTACTTC
size: few
D: TRBD2
V: TRBV5-1
J: TRBJ2-5

CDR3: CASSVGPLTGELFF
DNA: TGCGCCAGCTCGGTGGGACCACTGACCGGGGAGCTGTTTTTT
size: -
D: -
V: TRBV5-1
J: TRBJ2-2

CDR3: CASSPGSGLGGNIQYF
DNA: TGCGCCAGCAGCCCGGGGAGTGGGTTGGGCGGAAACATTCAGTACTTC
size: -
D: -
V: TRBV5-1
J: TRBJ2-4

CDR3: CASSPGGYGYTF
DNA: TGTGCCAGCAGCCCAGGGGGCTATGGCTACACCTTC
size: -
D: TRBD1
V: TRBV7-9
J: TRBJ1-2

CDR3: CASSFKSSTGNTIYF
DNA: TGTGCCAGCAGCTTTAAGTCTTCGACTGGAAACACCATATATTTT
size: -
D: -
V: TRBV13
J: TRBJ1-3

CDR3: CASSQDRSGGADTQYF
DNA: TGCGCCAGCAGCCAAGATAGAAGCGGGGGGGCAGATACGCAGTATTTT
size: few
D: TRBD2
V: TRBV4-3
J: TRBJ2-3

CDR3: CASSPEHPRSGTEAFF
DNA: TGTGCCAGCTCACCTGAACACCCACGAAGTGGCACTGAAGCTTTCTTT
size: once
D: -
V: TRBV18
J: TRBJ1-1

CDR3: CASSPGTSGSSTDTQYF
DNA: TGCGCCAGCAGCCCCGGGACTAGCGGGAGTAGCACAGATACGCAGTATTTT
size: -
D: TRBD2
V: TRBV5-1
J: TRBJ2-3

CDR3: CASSGGGPNSPLHF
DNA: TGTGCCAGCAGCGGCGGGGGCCCCAATTCACCCCTCCACTTT
size: -
D: -
V: TRBV9
J: TRBJ1-6

CDR3: CASSDRLGAQYF
DNA: TGCGCCAGCAGTGATAGGCTGGGGGCCCAGTACTTC
size: -
D: -
V: TRBV10-2
J: TRBJ2-5

CDR3: CASTVRRSQNTGELFF
DNA: TGTGCCAGCACCGTACGGAGGAGCCAGAACACCGGGGAGCTGTTTTTT
size: -
D: -
V: TRBV7-2
J: TRBJ2-2

CDR3: CASRPGGDPTTQYF
DNA: TGTGCCAGCAGGCCGGGGGGGGACCCAACGACCCAGTACTTC
size: -
D: TRBD2
V: TRBV7-9
J: TRBJ2-5

CDR3: CAIRDVGTEAFF
DNA: TGTGCCATCAGGGACGTGGGCACTGAAGCTTTCTTT
size: -
D: -
V: TRBV10-3
J: TRBJ1-1

CDR3: CASRGLGHGYTF
DNA: TGTGCCAGCAGAGGATTAGGTCATGGCTACACCTTC
size: once
D: -
V: TRBV6-5
J: TRBJ1-2

CDR3: CAISEGDWYGYTF
DNA: TGTGCCATCAGTGAAGGGGACTGGTATGGCTACACCTTC
size: -
D: -
V: TRBV10-3
J: TRBJ1-2

CDR3: CASSEYGRGGNYGYTF
DNA: TGTGCCAGCAGTGAATATGGCAGGGGAGGTAACTATGGCTACACCTTC
size: -
D: -
V: TRBV25-1
J: TRBJ1-2

CDR3: CASSPPGSSVQFF
DNA: TGTGCCAGCAGCCCCCCCGGCAGTTCCGTGCAGTTCTTC
size: -
D: -
V: TRBV5-6
J: TRBJ2-1

CDR3: CASSEMGVVDTQYF
DNA: TGTGCCAGCAGTGAAATGGGAGTCGTCGATACGCAGTATTTT
size: -
D: -
V: TRBV2
J: TRBJ2-3

CDR3: CAWSTGTGVAYGYTF
DNA: TGTGCCTGGAGTACCGGGACAGGGGTTGCCTATGGCTACACCTTC
size: -
D: TRBD1
V: TRBV30
J: TRBJ1-2

CDR3: CASSILAGVSNEQFF
DNA: TGTGCCAGTAGTATTCTAGCGGGAGTGTCCAATGAGCAGTTCTTC
size: -
D: TRBD2
V: TRBV19
J: TRBJ2-1

CDR3: CASNPGTASNQPQHF
DNA: TGTGCCAGTAACCCCGGGACAGCTAGCAATCAGCCCCAGCATTTT
size: -
D: TRBD1
V: TRBV19
J: TRBJ1-5

CDR3: CASSLQGTYNEQFF
DNA: TGTGCCAGCAGCTTACAGGGGACCTACAATGAGCAGTTCTTC
size: few
D: -
V: TRBV7-2
J: TRBJ2-1

CDR3: CASSIQTGPNEKLFF
DNA: TGTGCCAGCTCCATACAGACAGGGCCAAATGAAAAACTGTTTTTT
size: -
D: TRBD1
V: TRBV18
J: TRBJ1-4

CDR3: CASSLNPSGGEQFF
DNA: TGCGCCAGCAGCTTAAACCCCTCGGGGGGTGAGCAGTTCTTC
size: once
D: TRBD2
V: TRBV5-1
J: TRBJ2-1

CDR3: CASSFDSSSYNEQFF
DNA: TGCGCCAGCAGCTTTGACAGTAGCTCCTACAATGAGCAGTTCTTC
size: few
D: -
V: TRBV5-1
J: TRBJ2-1

CDR3: CASSPGGVNTEAFF
DNA: TGCGCCAGCAGTCCCGGGGGGGTGAACACTGAAGCTTTCTTT
size: -
D: -
V: TRBV23-1
J: TRBJ1-1

CDR3: CASSQGQLMSEAFF
DNA: TGTGCCAGCAGCCAGGGACAGCTGATGTCTGAAGCTTTCTTT
size: -
D: TRBD1
V: TRBV11-2
J: TRBJ1-1

CDR3: CASSLAVGSPTDTQYF
DNA: TGTGCCAGCAGCTTAGCAGTAGGGTCCCCCACAGATACGCAGTATTTT
size: -
D: -
V: TRBV7-9
J: TRBJ2-3

CDR3: CSVDSGSSGNTIYF
DNA: TGCAGCGTTGACAGCGGGAGCTCTGGAAACACCATATATTTT
size: -
D: -
V: TRBV29-1
J: TRBJ1-3

CDR3: CASSRGPDTEAFF
DNA: TGTGCCAGTAGTCGCGGCCCCGATACTGAAGCTTTCTTT
size: -
D: -
V: TRBV19
J: TRBJ1-1

CDR3: CASSLGGQYSYEQYF
DNA: TGTGCCAGCAGCTTAGGTGGGCAGTACTCCTACGAGCAGTACTTC
size: few
D: -
V: TRBV7-2
J: TRBJ2-7

CDR3: CASSFRVMNSNQPQHF
DNA: TGTGCCAGTAGTTTTCGAGTGATGAATAGCAATCAGCCCCAGCATTTT
size: many
D: -
V: TRBV19
J: TRBJ1-5

CDR3: CASSPPSPGELFF
DNA: TGTGCCAGCTCACCACCTAGCCCCGGGGAGCTGTTTTTT
size: medium-sized
D: -
V: TRBV18
J: TRBJ2-2

CDR3: CASSVAPSSGANVLTF
DNA: TGTGCCAGCAGCGTAGCCCCCAGCTCTGGGGCCAACGTCCTGACTTTC
size: once
D: -
V: TRBV9
J: TRBJ2-6

CDR3: CASSLRGSYEQYF
DNA: TGTGCCAGCAGCTTGCGGGGATCCTACGAGCAGTACTTC
size: -
D: -
V: TRBV11-2
J: TRBJ2-7

CDR3: CASSTGFSNQPQHF
DNA: TGTGCCAGCAGCACAGGGTTCAGCAATCAGCCCCAGCATTTT
size: -
D: -
V: TRBV6-6
J: TRBJ1-5

CDR3: CASSDTSTDTQYF
DNA: TGTGCCAGCAGCGACACAAGCACAGATACGCAGTATTTT
size: -
D: -
V: TRBV7-9
J: TRBJ2-3

CDR3: CASSSTRGVGYTF
DNA: TGTGCCAGCAGTTCTACTAGGGGGGTTGGCTACACCTTC
size: -
D: -
V: TRBV7-9
J: TRBJ1-2

CDR3: CASSEALAGRTDTQYF
DNA: TGCGCCAGCAGTGAGGCCCTAGCGGGCCGGACGGATACGCAGTATTTT
size: -
D: TRBD2
V: TRBV10-1
J: TRBJ2-3